The 7 T cell receptor beta chains below were found in one sample sequenced in a study of tumor-infiltrating lymphocytes in primary liver carcinoma. RNA and DNA were co-extracted from about 19-30 mg of unsorted bulk tissue. From roughly 0.5 ug total RNA, TCR beta cDNA was generated with a primer in the constant region. Modified slightly, ARM-PCR produced TCR beta libraries over three nested multiplex PCR rounds. Researchers ran the first two PCR rounds for roughly 11 cycles each with TRBV1-TRBV30 forward primers and a C-beta reverse primer. TCRdb analysed the multiplex PCR reads with MiXCR anew, one entry per CDR3 protein. The sample consists of around 71,000 distinct CDR3 sequences, 70% to 75% of them appearing once. The sample comprised liver tumor tissue from sampling region 4. As to subset: tumor region T4, right-lateral pole. These receptors were collected from a woman aged 55-70 years with primary liver carcinoma and hepatitis B virus infection.

This clonotype is medium-sized. The genes are TRBV29-1 and TRBJ1-2; maybe TRBD1 (6 bases). In germline, CDR1 is SQVTM, CDR2 ANQGSEA. The CDR3 is made up of 15 amino acids. The V and J ends lost 3 bases and 8 bases respectively, with 22 bases between them. Here the CDR3 DNA reads TGCAGCGTTGATCGGGGGGCAGTAGGGGCCGGCGGCTACACCTTC. Translation gives CSVDRGAVGAGGYTF.

As to this clonotype: A clone one base away is much larger, so this may be a read error. The CDR3: CVIRVRDSSYNEQFF. DNA of the CDR3: TGTGTCATCAGGGTACGGGACAGCTCCTACAATGAGCAGTTCTTC. The rearrangement uses TRBV10-3 and TRBJ2-1; 7 bases map to TRBD1. The CDR3 is 15 residues long. The germline V gene has CDR1 ENHRY and CDR2 SYGVKD.

On this clonotype itself: Without the conserved terminal phenylalanine or tryptophan, this CDR3 likely stems from a read error. The rearrangement uses TRBV6-5 and TRBJ2-3, with TRBD2 as a possible D gene (5 bases). The germline V gene has CDR1 MNHEY and CDR2 SVGAGI. This CDR3 has 15 amino acids. V gave up 2 bases and J gave up 7 bases, with 16 bases separating them. CDR3 nucleotides: TGTGCCAGCAGTTACCGTGGGAGTCGAACAAATACGCAGTATTCT. It yields the protein CASSYRGSRTNTQYS.

Note on this clonotype: One end of the junction fails to match germline, which may point to a read error. The chain is built from TRBV29-1 and TRBJ2-2; D might be TRBD1 or TRBD2, each matching 7 bases. CDR3 length: 13 amino acids. CDR1 is SQVTM and CDR2 is ANQGSEA in the germline V gene. CDR3 sequence: CSVTGHSGGEPFF. In nucleotides, the CDR3 is TGCAGCGTCACGGGGCACTCAGGGGGGGAGCCGTTTTTT.

As regards this clonotype: The germline gene is not matched at one end of the junction; a read error may be the cause. The V call is TRBV5-4, the J call TRBJ2-3; TRBD2 matches 10 bases. The CDR3 covers 16 residues. Looked up from germline, CDR1 is SGHNT and CDR2 is YYREEE (reference sequence). The CDR3 region is CVSSLSGRGGTDTQYF. The CDR3 region has the DNA TGTGTCAGCAGCCTAAGCGGGAGGGGTGGGACAGATACGCAGTATTTT. The whole variable domain, filled in from reference TRBV5-4 and TRBJ2-3, reads ETGVTQSPTHLIKTRGQQVTLRCSSQSGHNTVSWYQQALGQGPQFIFQYYREEENGRGNFPPRFSGLQFPNYSSELNVNALELDDSALYLCVSSLSGRGGTDTQYFGPGTRLTVL.

Worth noting for this clonotype: Sequence at one end of the junction differs from germline and may be a read error. The chain recombines TRBV29-1 with TRBJ2-2, with D maybe TRBD1 (5 bases). The germline gives CDR1 SQVTM, CDR2 ANQGSEA. The CDR3 is 12 amino acids. The CDR3 nucleotides read TGCAGCGCGCAGGGTGCTGCTTTGGAGCAGTTTTTT. This encodes CSAQGAALEQFF.

This clonotype was seen repeatedly, ten times or more. The rearrangement uses TRBV5-1 and TRBJ2-7, with 7 bases matching TRBD2. Germline V gene data show CDR1 as SGHRS and CDR2 as YFSETQ. Losses at the gene ends were 4 bases for V and 4 bases for J; bases not matched to a gene: 8. The CDR3 runs to 14 residues. In DNA form, the CDR3 reads TGCGCCAGCAGCCCGGGGGACTATGCTTACGAGCAGTACTTC. It specifies CASSPGDYAYEQYF.